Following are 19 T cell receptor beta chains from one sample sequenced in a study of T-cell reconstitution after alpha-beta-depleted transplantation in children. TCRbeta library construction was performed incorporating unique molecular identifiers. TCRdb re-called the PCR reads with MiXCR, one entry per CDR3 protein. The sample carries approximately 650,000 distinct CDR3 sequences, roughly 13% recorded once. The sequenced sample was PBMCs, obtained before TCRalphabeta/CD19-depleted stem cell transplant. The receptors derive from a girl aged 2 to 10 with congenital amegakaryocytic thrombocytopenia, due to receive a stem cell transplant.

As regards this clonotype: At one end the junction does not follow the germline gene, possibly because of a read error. This CDR3 is CASSGTSSSYGQYF. The CDR3 nucleotides read TGCGCCAGCAGCGGGACATCGAGCTCCTACGGGCAGTACTTC. The chain has TRBV5-1 and TRBJ2-7; TRBD1 might be the D (6 bases). There are 14 residues in the CDR3. CDR1 and CDR2 (germline): SGHRS, YFSETQ.

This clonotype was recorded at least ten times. The CDR3 region has the DNA TGCAGTGCTAGAGATCCAAATGGGCGTGAAGCTTTCTTT. Protein: CSARDPNGREAFF. The chain combines TRBV20-1 with TRBJ1-1; D not resolved. This CDR3 spans 13 amino acids. Per the germline V gene, CDR1 is DFQATT and CDR2 is SNEGSKA (reference sequence). The V gene lost 0 bases and the J gene lost 7 bases, with 12 bases spanning the gap.

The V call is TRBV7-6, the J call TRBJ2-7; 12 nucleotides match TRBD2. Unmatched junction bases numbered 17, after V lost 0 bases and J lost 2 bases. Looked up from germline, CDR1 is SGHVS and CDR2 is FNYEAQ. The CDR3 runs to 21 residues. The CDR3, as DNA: TGTGCCAGCAGCTTAGCGCTAGTAAGGACTAGCGGGAACCTAGCGGCCTACGAGCAGTACTTC. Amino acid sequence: CASSLALVRTSGNLAAYEQYF.

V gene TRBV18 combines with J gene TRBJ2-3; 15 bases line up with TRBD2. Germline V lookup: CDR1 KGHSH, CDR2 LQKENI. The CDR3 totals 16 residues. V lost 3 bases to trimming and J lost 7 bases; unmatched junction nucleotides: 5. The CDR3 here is CASSPGLAGGPHTQYF. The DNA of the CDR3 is TGTGCCAGCTCACCTGGACTAGCGGGAGGGCCGCATACGCAGTATTTT.

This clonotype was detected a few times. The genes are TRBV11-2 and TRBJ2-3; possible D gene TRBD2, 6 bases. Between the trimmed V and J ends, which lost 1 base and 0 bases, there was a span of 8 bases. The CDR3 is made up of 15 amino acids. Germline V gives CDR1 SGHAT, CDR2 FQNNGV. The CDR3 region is CASSLVGSSTDTQYF. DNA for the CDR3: TGTGCCAGCAGCTTAGTCGGGAGTAGCACAGATACGCAGTATTTT.

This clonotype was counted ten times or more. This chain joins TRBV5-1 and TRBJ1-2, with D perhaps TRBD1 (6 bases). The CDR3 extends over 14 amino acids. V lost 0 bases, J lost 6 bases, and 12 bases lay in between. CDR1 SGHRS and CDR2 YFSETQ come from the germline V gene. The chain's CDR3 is CASSLGGRDNGYTF. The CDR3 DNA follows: TGCGCCAGCAGCTTGGGAGGCAGGGACAATGGCTACACCTTC.

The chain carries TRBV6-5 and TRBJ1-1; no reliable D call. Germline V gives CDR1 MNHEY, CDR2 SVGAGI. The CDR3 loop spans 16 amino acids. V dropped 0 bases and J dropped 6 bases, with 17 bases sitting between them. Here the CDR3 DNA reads TGTGCCAGCAGTTACTCGCTGGGATCGGGAGTCGCTGAAGCTTTCTTT. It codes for CASSYSLGSGVAEAFF.

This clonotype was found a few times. CDR3 in amino acids: CASSLAAGSGGNTIYF. The CDR3 bases are TGCGCCAGCAGCTTGGCCGCAGGGTCTGGGGGAAACACCATATATTTT. The rearrangement links TRBV5-1 to TRBJ1-3; tentatively, D is TRBD1 (5 bases). Germline lookup yields CDR1 SGHRS and CDR2 YFSETQ. This CDR3 has 16 amino acids. Trimming pared 0 bases from V and 4 bases from J, leaving 14 bases between.

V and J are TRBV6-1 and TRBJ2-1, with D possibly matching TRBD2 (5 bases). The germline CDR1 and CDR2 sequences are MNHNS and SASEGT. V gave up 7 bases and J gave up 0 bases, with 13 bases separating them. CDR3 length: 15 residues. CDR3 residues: CASTVARGSYNEQFF. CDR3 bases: TGTGCCAGCACCGTAGCGAGAGGCTCCTACAATGAGCAGTTCTTC.

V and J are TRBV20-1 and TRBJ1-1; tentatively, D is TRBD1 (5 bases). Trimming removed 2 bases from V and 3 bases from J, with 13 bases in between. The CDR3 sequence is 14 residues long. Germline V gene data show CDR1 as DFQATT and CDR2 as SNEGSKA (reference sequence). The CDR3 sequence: CSARRAAGDTEAFF. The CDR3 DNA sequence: TGCAGTGCTAGACGGGCGGCGGGGGACACTGAAGCTTTCTTT.

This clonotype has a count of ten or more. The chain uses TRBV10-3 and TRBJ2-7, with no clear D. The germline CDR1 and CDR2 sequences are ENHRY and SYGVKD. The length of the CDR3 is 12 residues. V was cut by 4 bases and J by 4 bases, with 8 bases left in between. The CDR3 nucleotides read TGTGCCATCAGTGTCAACGGATACGAGCAGTACTTC. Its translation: CAISVNGYEQYF.

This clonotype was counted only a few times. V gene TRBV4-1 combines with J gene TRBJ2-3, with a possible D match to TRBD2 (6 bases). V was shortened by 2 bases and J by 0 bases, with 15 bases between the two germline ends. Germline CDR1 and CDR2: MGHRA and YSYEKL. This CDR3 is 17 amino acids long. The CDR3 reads CASSQKNYGRSTDTQYF. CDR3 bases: TGCGCCAGCAGCCAAAAAAACTACGGGAGAAGCACAGATACGCAGTATTTT.

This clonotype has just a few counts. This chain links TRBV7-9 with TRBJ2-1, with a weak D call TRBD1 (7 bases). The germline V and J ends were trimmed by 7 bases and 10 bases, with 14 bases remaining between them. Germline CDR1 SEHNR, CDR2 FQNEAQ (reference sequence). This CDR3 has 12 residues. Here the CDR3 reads CASTGGTYEQFF. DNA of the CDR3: TGTGCCAGCACAGGGGGGACTTACGAGCAGTTCTTC.

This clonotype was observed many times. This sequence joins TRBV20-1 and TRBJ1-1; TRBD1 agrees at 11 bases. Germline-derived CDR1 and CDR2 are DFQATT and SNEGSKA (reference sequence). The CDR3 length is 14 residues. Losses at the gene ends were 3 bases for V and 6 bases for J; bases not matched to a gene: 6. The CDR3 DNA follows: TGCAGTGCTAGTTTCCCGGGACAGGGGGCTGAAGCTTTCTTT. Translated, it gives CSASFPGQGAEAFF.

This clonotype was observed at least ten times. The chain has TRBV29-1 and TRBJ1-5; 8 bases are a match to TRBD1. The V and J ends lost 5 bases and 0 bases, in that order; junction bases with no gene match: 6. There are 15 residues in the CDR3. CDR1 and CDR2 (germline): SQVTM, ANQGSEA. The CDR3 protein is CSVIWTGLSNQPQHF. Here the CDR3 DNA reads TGCAGCGTTATATGGACAGGGCTTAGCAATCAGCCCCAGCATTTT.

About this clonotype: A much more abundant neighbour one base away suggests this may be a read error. The DNA for the CDR3 is TGTGCCAGCAGCCGACAAGAGGGGGTTTTTTGTAATCAGCCCCAGCATTTT. It translates to CASSRQEGVFCNQPQHF. The chain employs TRBV4-2 and TRBJ1-5; D might be TRBD1 (6 bases). The CDR3 length is 17 residues. In germline, CDR1 is LGHNA, CDR2 YNFKEQ. Trimming cost V 4 bases and J 4 bases, with 20 bases left between them.

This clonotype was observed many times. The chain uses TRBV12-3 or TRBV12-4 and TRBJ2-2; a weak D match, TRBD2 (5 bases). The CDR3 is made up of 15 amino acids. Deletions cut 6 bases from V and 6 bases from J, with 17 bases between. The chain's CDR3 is CASSLMRASAGELFF. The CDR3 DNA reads TGTGCCAGCAGCCTTATGAGGGCATCAGCCGGGGAGCTGTTTTTT.

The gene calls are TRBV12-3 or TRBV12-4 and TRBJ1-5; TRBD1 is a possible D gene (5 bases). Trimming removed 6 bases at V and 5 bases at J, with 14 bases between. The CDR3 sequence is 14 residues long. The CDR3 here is CASSSGRIDQPQHF. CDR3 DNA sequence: TGTGCCAGCAGCTCGGGACGGATTGATCAGCCCCAGCATTTT.

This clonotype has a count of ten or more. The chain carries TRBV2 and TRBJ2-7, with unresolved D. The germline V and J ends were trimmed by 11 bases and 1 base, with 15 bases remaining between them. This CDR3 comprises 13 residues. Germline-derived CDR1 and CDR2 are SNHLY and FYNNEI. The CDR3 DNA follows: TGTGCCCTAGTGGTGCCACCGTCCTACGAGCAGTACTTC. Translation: CALVVPPSYEQYF.